The sequence of this T cell receptor (beta chain) was determined in a study of blood T cell repertoires in COVID-19. The assay was immunoSEQ multiplex PCR, and TCRdb's table has in-frame clones only and misses some. The table shows hundreds of thousands of clones, with approximately 91% occurring only once. This CDR3 has 16 residues. Germline CDR1 reads LGHNA; CDR2 reads YSLEER. The V and J ends lost 4 bases and 1 base respectively, with 16 bases between them. Assignment of participants to cohorts was predicated upon participant-reported clinical history. Cohort 3 donors were reported recovered after two negative PCRs, clearance, or symptom resolution.

The source material was PBMCs or T cells enriched from blood (not recorded which). The TCR comes from a woman between 40 and 55 years old who had recovered from COVID-19. The J gene is TRBJ1-1, the V gene TRBV4-3; no reliable D call. The CDR3 loop is CASSLYSGIPNTEAFF. CDR3 bases: TGCGCCAGCAGCCTATATTCAGGTATCCCGAACACTGAAGCTTTCTTT.